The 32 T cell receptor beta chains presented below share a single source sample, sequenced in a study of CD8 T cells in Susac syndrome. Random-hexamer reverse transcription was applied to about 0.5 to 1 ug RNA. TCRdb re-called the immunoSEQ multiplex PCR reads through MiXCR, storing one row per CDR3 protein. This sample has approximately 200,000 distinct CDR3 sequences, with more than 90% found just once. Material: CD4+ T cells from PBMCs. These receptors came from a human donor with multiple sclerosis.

The CDR3 nucleotides read TGCAGCAAAGGGGGGCTGACCTCAGGGGAGCAGTTCTTC. Translating gives CSKGGLTSGEQFF. This chain links TRBV29-1 with TRBJ2-1; D is possibly TRBD1 or TRBD2 (6 bases each). This CDR3 comprises 13 residues. V was clipped by 8 bases and J by 10 bases, with 21 bases between them. Germline-derived CDR1 and CDR2 are SQVTM and ANQGSEA.

The chain's CDR3 is CATSRSDTGELFF. In DNA form, the CDR3 reads TGTGCCACCAGCAGATCGGACACCGGGGAGCTGTTTTTT. The chain links TRBV15 to TRBJ2-2, with D unresolved. V was clipped by 2 bases and J by 3 bases, with 4 bases between them. Germline V gene lookup returns CDR1 LNHNV and CDR2 YYDKDF (reference sequence). The CDR3 totals 13 residues.

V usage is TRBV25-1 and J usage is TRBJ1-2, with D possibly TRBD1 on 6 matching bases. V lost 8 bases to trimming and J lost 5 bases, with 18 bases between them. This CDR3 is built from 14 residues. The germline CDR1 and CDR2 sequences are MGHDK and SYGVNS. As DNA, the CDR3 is TGTGCCAGCCGAGCCACAGGGATAGGGTATGGCTACACCTTC. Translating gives CASRATGIGYGYTF.

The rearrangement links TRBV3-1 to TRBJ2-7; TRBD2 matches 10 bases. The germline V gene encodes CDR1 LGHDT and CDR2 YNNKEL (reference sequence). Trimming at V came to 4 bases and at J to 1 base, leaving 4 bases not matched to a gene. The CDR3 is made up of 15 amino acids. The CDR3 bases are TGTGCCAGCAGCCGTGGACTAGCGGAGTCCTACGAGCAGTACTTC. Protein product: CASSRGLAESYEQYF.

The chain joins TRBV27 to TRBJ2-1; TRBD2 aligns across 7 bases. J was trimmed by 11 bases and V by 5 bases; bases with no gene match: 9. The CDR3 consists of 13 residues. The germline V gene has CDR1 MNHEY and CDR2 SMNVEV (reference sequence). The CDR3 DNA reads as TGTGCCAGCAGTCGACTAGCCAGCAAACAGCAGTTCTTC. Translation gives CASSRLASKQQFF.

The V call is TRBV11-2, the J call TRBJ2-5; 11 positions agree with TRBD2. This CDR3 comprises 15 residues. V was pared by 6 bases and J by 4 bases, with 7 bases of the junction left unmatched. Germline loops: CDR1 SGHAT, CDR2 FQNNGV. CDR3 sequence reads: CASSPGTSGGETQYF. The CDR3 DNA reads TGTGCCAGCAGTCCCGGGACTAGCGGTGGAGAGACCCAGTACTTC.

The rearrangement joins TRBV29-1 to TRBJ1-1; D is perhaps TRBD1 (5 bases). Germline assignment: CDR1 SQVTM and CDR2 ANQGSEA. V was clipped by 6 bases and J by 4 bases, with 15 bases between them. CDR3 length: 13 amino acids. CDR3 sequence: CSVETALGTEAFF. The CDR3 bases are TGCAGCGTCGAGACAGCCCTGGGCACTGAAGCTTTCTTT.

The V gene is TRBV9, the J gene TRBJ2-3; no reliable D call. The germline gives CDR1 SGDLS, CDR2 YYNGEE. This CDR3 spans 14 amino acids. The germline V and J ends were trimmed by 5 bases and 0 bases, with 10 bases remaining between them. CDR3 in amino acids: CASSALLSTDTQYF. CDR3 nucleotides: TGTGCCAGCAGTGCCCTCTTGAGCACAGATACGCAGTATTTT. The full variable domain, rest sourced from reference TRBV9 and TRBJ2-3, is DSGVTQTPKHLITATGQRVTLRCSPRSGDLSVYWYQQSLDQGLQFLIQYYNGEERAKGNILERFSAQQFPDLHSELNLSSLELGDSALYFCASSALLSTDTQYFGPGTRLTVL.

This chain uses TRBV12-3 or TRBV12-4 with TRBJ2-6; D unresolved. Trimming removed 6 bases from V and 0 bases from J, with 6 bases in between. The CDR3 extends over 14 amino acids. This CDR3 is CASRKISGANVLTF. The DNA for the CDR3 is TGTGCCAGCAGAAAGATCTCTGGGGCCAACGTCCTGACTTTC.

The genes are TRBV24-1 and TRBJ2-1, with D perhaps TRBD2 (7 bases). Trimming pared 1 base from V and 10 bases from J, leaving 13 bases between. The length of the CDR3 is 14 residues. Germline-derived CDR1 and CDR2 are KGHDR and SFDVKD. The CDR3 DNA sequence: TGTGCCACCAGTGATTTTTTGGCGGGGGCGGAGCAGTTCTTC. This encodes CATSDFLAGAEQFF.

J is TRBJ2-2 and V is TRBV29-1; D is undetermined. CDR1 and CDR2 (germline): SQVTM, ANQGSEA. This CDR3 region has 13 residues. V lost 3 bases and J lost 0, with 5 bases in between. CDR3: CSVELANTGELFF. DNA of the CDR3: TGCAGCGTTGAGTTAGCGAACACCGGGGAGCTGTTTTTT.

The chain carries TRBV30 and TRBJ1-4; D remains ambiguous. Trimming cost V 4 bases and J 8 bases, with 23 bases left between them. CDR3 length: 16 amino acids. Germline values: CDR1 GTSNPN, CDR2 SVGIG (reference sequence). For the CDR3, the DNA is TGTGCCTGGAAAGACGGGCCCGCGGGGTTTGGAGAAAAACTGTTTTTT. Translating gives CAWKDGPAGFGEKLFF.

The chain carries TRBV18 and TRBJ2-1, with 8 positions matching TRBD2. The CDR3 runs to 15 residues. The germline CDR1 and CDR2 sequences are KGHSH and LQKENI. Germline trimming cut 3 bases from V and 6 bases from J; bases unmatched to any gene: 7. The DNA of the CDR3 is TGTGCCAGCTCACCGGTCAGCGGGAGCAGCAATGAGCAGTTCTTC. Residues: CASSPVSGSSNEQFF.

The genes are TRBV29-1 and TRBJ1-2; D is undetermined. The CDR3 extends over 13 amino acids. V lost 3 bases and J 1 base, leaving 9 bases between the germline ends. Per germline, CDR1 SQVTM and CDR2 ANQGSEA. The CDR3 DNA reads TGCAGCGTTGAGAAGGGCAGTAACTATGGCTACACCTTC. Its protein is CSVEKGSNYGYTF.

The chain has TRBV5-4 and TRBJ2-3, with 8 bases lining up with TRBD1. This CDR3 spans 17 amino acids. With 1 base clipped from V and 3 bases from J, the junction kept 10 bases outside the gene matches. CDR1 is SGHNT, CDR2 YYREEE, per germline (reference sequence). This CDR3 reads CASSLKKSTGGTDTQYF. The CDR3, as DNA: TGTGCCAGCAGCTTGAAGAAGAGTACAGGGGGAACAGATACGCAGTATTTT.

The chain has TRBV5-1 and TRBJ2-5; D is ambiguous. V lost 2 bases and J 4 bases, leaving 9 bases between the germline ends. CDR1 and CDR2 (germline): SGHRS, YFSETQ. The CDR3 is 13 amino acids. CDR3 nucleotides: TGCGCCAGCAGCTTAACTTTCGGAGAGACCCAGTACTTC. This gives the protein CASSLTFGETQYF.

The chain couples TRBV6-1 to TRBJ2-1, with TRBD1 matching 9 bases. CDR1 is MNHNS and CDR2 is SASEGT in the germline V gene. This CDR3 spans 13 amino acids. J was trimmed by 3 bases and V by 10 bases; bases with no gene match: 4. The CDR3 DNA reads TGTGCCACCCTGACAGGGGGCTACAATGAGCAGTTCTTC. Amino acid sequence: CATLTGGYNEQFF.

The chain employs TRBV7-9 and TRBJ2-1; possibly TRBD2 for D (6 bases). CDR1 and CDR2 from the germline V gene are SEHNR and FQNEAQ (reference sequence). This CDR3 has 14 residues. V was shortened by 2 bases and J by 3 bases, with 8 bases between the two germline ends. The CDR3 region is CASSLIADYNEQFF. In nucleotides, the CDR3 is TGTGCCAGCAGCTTAATAGCGGACTACAATGAGCAGTTCTTC.

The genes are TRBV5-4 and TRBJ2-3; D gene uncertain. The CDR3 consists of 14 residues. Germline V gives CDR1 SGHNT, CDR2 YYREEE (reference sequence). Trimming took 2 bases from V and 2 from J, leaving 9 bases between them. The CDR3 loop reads CASSLRAPTDTQYF. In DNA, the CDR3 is TGTGCCAGCAGCTTAAGAGCACCCACAGATACGCAGTATTTT.

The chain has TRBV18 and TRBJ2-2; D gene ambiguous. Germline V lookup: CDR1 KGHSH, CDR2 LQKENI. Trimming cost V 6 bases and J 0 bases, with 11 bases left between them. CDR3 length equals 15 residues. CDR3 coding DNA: TGTGCCAGCTCTGGCAGTTTCGCGAACACCGGGGAGCTGTTTTTT. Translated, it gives CASSGSFANTGELFF.

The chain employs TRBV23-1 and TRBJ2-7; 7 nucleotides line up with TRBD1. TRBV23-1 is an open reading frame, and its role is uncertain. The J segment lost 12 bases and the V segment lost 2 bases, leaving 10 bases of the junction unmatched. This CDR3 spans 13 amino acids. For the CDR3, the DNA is TGCGCCAGCAGTCAACCCCACGGGACAGCGAGGTACTTC. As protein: CASSQPHGTARYF.

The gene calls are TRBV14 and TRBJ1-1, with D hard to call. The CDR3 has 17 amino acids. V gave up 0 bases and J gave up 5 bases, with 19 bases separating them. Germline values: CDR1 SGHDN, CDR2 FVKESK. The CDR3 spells CASSQDGQIPGRTEAFF. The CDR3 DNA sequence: TGTGCCAGCAGCCAAGACGGCCAAATTCCCGGCAGGACTGAAGCTTTCTTT.

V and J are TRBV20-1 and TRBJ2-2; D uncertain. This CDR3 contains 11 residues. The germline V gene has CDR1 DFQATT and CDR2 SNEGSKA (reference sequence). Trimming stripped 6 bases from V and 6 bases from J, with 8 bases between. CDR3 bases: TGCAGTGCCCCAACACCCGGGGAGCTGTTTTTT. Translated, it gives CSAPTPGELFF.

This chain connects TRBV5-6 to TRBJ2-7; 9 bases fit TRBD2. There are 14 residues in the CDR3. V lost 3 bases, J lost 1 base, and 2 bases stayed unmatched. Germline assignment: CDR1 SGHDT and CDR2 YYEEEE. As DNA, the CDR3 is TGTGCCAGCAGCTGGCGGGAGGGATCCTACGAGCAGTACTTC. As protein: CASSWREGSYEQYF.

CDR3 sequence: CASRLGEMNTEAFF. CDR3 sequence (DNA): TGTGCCAGCAGACTTGGGGAGATGAACACTGAAGCTTTCTTT. The chain is built from TRBV7-9 and TRBJ1-1; D gene uncertain. The germline CDR1 and CDR2 sequences are SEHNR and FQNEAQ (reference sequence). The CDR3 extends over 14 amino acids. Trimming cost V 6 bases and J 0 bases, with 11 bases left between them.

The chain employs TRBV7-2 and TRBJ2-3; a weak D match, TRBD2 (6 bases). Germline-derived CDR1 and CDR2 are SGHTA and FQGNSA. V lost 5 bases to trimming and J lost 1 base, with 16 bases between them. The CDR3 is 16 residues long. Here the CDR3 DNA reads TGTGCCAGCAGCCTAGGCGGGGCTAGCGGCACAGATACGCAGTATTTT. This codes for CASSLGGASGTDTQYF.

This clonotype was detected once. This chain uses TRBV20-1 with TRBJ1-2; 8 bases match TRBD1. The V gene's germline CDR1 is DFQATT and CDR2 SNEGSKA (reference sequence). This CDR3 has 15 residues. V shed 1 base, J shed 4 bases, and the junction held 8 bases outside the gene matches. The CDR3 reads CSARGHQGAAYGYTF. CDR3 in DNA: TGCAGTGCTAGAGGGCATCAGGGGGCTGCCTATGGCTACACCTTC.

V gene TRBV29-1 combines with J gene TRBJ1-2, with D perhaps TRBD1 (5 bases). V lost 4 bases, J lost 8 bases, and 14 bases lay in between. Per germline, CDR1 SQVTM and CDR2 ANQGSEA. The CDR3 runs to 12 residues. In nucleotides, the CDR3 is TGCAGCGTTGGCGGGGGAACAGCGGGCTACACCTTC. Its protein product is CSVGGGTAGYTF.

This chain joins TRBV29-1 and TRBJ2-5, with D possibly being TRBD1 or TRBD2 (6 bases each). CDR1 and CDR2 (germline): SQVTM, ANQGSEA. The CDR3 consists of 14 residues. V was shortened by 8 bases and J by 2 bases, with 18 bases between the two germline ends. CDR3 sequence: CSFLRGAAQETQYF. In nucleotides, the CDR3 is TGCAGCTTCCTAAGGGGGGCAGCACAAGAGACCCAGTACTTC.

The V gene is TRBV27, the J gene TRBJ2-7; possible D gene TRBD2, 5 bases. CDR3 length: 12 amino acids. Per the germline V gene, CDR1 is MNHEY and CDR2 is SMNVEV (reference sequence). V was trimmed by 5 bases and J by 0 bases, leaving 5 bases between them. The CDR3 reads CASSDYSYEQYF. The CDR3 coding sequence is TGTGCCAGCAGTGACTACTCCTACGAGCAGTACTTC.

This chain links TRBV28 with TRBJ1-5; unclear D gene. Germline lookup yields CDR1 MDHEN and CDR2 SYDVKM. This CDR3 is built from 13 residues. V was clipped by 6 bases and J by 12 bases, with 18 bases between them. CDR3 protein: CASSPPALGGQHF. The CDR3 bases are TGTGCCAGCAGCCCCCCGGCGTTAGGCGGCCAGCATTTT.

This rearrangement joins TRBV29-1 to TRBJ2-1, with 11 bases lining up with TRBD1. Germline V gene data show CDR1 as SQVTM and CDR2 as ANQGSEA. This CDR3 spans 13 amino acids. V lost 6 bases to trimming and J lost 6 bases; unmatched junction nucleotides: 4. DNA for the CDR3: TGCAGCGTCGGACAGGGGGCTCTCAATGAGCAGTTCTTC. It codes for CSVGQGALNEQFF.